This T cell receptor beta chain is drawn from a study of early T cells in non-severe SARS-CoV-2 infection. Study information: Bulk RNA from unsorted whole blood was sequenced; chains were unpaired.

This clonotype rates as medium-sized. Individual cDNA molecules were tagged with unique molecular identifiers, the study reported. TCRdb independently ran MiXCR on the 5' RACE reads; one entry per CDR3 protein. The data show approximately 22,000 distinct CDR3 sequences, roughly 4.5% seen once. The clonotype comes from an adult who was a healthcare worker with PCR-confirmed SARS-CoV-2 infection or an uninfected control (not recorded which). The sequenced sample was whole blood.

CDR3 protein: CATSDFGVGSGANVLTF. CDR3 DNA: TGTGCCACCAGTGATTTTGGTGTGGGCTCTGGGGCCAACGTCCTGACTTTC. The rearrangement links TRBV24-1 to TRBJ2-6; D gene uncertain. Germline CDR1 is KGHDR and CDR2 is SFDVKD. CDR3 length: 17 amino acids. V gave up 1 base and J gave up 0 bases, with 9 bases separating them.